This is a list of T cell receptor beta chains from one sample in a study of T-cell reconstitution after alpha-beta-depleted transplantation in children. TCRdb re-called the PCR reads through MiXCR, storing one row per CDR3 protein. In the table there are 500,000 or so distinct CDR3 sequences, about 10% of which are singletons. This sample comprised PBMCs, mostly from graft donor cells, obtained 180 days after TCRalphabeta/CD19-depleted stem cell transplant. These receptors were obtained from a female patient between 2 and 15 years old who had a stem cell transplant for aplastic anemia, so the T cells may come from the graft donor. The conserved cysteine and the conserved F or W are not part of the CDR3 here.

TRBV20-1,TRBJ2-3,SATRDRGPRDTQY
TRBV15,TRBJ2-1,ATSNYNEQF
TRBV6-1,TRBJ2-7,ASSEAGGASYEQY
TRBV5-1,TRBJ2-1,ASSPVGTSGSSYNEQF
TRBV28,TRBJ2-2,ASSTGGANTGELF
TRBV6-2/TRBV6-3,TRBJ2-3,ASRLDRPRDTQY
TRBV6-1,TRBJ2-1,ASRRPGHSYNEQF
TRBV3-1,TRBJ2-1,ASSQGGATEQF
TRBV20-1,TRBJ2-3,SASSRWADTQY
TRBV20-1,TRBJ2-1,SAPRASSQRAF
TRBV20-1,TRBJ2-7,SASNRYEQY
TRBV24-1,TRBJ2-5,ATSDLGDRGQETQY
TRBV14,TRBJ2-5,ASSQDTGRETQY
TRBV29-1,TRBJ1-3,SANRGPGNTIY
TRBV6-1,TRBJ2-2,ASGREPGELF
TRBV11-2,TRBJ1-2,ASSLGAFNYGYT
TRBV5-1,TRBJ2-2,ASSWSGTRGTGELF
TRBV9,TRBJ1-4,ASSVQNEKLF
TRBV7-9,TRBJ2-2,ASSSRLGSGELF
TRBV20-1,TRBJ1-5,SARREGNQPQH
TRBV12-3/TRBV12-4,TRBJ2-1,ASKKTGGANNEQF
TRBV5-5,TRBJ1-1,ASSLVLWGKGTEAF
TRBV3-1,TRBJ1-5,ASSQGGQPQH
TRBV24-1,TRBJ2-3,ATSDPDNTDTQY
TRBV5-1,TRBJ2-2,ASSLEDRVSRELF
TRBV6-1,TRBJ1-6,ASSRSGDSQLYSPLH
TRBV18,TRBJ2-2,ASSPGSNTGELF
TRBV28,TRBJ2-3,ASSFSVREDTDTQY
TRBV4-3,TRBJ2-3,ASSQDTGRPDTQY
TRBV28,TRBJ2-7,ASSSHGEGKQY
TRBV4-3,TRBJ2-1,ASSQDWRRLAGGTNEQF
TRBV7-2,TRBJ1-2,ASIEDSYYGYT
TRBV20-1,TRBJ2-2,SARDRVSTGELF
TRBV5-5,TRBJ2-3,ASSPTSGSNRGDTQY
TRBV9,TRBJ2-7,ASSVGLAGYYEQY
TRBV6-5,TRBJ1-2,ASSYGDRLYGYT
TRBV4-1,TRBJ1-1,ASSQVSQNTEAF
TRBV27,TRBJ1-2,ASSPGGVPGYT
TRBV6-4,TRBJ2-7,ASRPNVRGKDLGSSYEQY
TRBV12-3/TRBV12-4,TRBJ1-3,ASRPQGNGNTIY
TRBV4-3,TRBJ1-4,ASSQEVSGGTEKLF
TRBV5-1,TRBJ2-3,ASRSVASGHLDTQY
TRBV15,TRBJ2-7,ATSRALDRGNEQY
TRBV7-3,TRBJ2-7,ASSLTPGTPSEQY
TRBV18,TRBJ2-1,ASSPRLGLTGSYNEQF
TRBV4-1,TRBJ2-2,ASSPPSRELF
TRBV12-3/TRBV12-4,TRBJ1-2,ASSFPPGADSNYGYT
TRBV15,TRBJ1-1,ATSRGAGTGSPEAF
TRBV10-3,TRBJ1-6,AISAAQGGLSPLH
TRBV6-2/TRBV6-3,TRBJ2-1,ASSPTFVAGGPNEQF